A single sample gave rise to the 21 T cell receptor beta chains below, sequenced in a study of blood T cells in healthy people across ages (dated by TCRdb to about 2015). The library was obtained by 5' RACE. The reads were generated on an Illumina HiSeq 2500. A second about 7 to 12 cycle PCR used a sample-barcoded 5' primer and a J-beta primer mix. TCRdb itself trimmed the public reads at Q25 with fastp, ran MiXCR and retained productive beta chains. Every distinct CDR3 protein forms one entry, paired with its most common genes and DNA. The sample table records about 1.8 million distinct CDR3 sequences; less than 50% of these occur just once. The ten largest clones add up to over 2% of the sample. Specimen: blood. Receptor source: a woman aged 40 to 49 in good health.

This chain links TRBV6-2 or TRBV6-3 with TRBJ2-4; no reliable D call. The DNA end lines up better with TRBJ2-7; the J call may be wrong. Germline V gene sequence: CDR1 MNHEY, CDR2 SVGEGT. The CDR3 has 14 residues. CDR3 amino acids: CASSYSIVGIEQYF. As DNA, the CDR3 is TGTGCCAGCAGTTACTCGATAGTGGGGATCGAGCAGTACTTC.

The chain couples TRBV20-1 to TRBJ1-2, with TRBD1 identical over 12 bases. CDR3 size: 15 residues. The V segment lost 4 bases and the J segment 7 bases; nucleotides outside the gene matches: 10. Per germline, CDR1 DFQATT and CDR2 SNEGSKA (reference sequence). For the CDR3, the DNA is TGCAGTGCTATAAATCCGGGACAGGGGGCTAGTGGCTACACCTTC. Translated, it gives CSAINPGQGASGYTF.

The gene calls are TRBV7-9 and TRBJ2-5; 8 bases map to TRBD1. The J call may be wrong; the DNA end is better matched by TRBJ2-7. CDR1 and CDR2 (germline): SEHNR, FQNEAQ (reference sequence). There are 14 residues in the CDR3. The CDR3 DNA reads as TGTGCCAGCAGCTTAGAGACAGGGGCGTCCGAGCAGTACTTC. This codes for CASSLETGASEQYF.

This chain uses TRBV28 with TRBJ2-5; TRBD2 agrees at 7 bases. The ends lost 5 bases at V and 0 bases at J; junction bases unmatched: 6. Germline CDR1 is MDHEN and CDR2 is SYDVKM. CDR3 length: 15 residues. CDR3 nucleotide sequence: TGTGCCAGCAGTCCCGGGGGGAATAACCAAGAGACCCAGTACTTC. This sequence encodes CASSPGGNNQETQYF.

This clonotype occurred a few times. This chain uses TRBV4-2 with TRBJ1-1; 9 nucleotides line up with TRBD1. The V segment lost 1 base and the J segment 11 bases; nucleotides outside the gene matches: 8. The germline CDR1 and CDR2 sequences are LGHNA and YNFKEQ. This CDR3 is built from 14 residues. The CDR3 is CASSQAQGTGNAFF. The CDR3 nucleotides are TGTGCCAGCAGCCAAGCCCAAGGGACAGGGAACGCTTTCTTT.

In regard to this clonotype: One end of the junction varies from germline; a read error may be responsible. Here the CDR3 reads CASSYNPGQGGKQPQHF. DNA of the CDR3: TGTGCCAGCAGTTACAACCCCGGGCAGGGCGGCAAGCAGCCCCAGCATTTT. The J gene is TRBJ1-5, the V gene TRBV6-6; TRBD1 might be the D (5 bases). Per germline, CDR1 MNHNY and CDR2 SVGAGI (reference sequence). The CDR3 is made up of 17 amino acids.

This clonotype has a handful of counts. This chain joins TRBV28 and TRBJ2-5, with 8 bases aligning to TRBD2. Losses at the gene ends were 1 base for V and 2 bases for J; bases not matched to a gene: 6. This CDR3 has 16 residues. Looked up from germline, CDR1 is MDHEN and CDR2 is SYDVKM. As DNA, the CDR3 is TGTGCCAGCAGTTTATTGGGACTAGGGACGCAAGAGACCCAGTACTTC. Translating it yields CASSLLGLGTQETQYF.

The chain is built from TRBV7-2 and TRBJ2-1; 11 positions match TRBD2. Per germline, CDR1 SGHTA and CDR2 FQGNSA. The CDR3 runs 17 residues. V trimming: 5 bases; J trimming: 0 bases; junction bases outside the gene matches: 6. The CDR3, as DNA: TGTGCCAGCAGCCAAATAGCGGGGGGGAGCTCCTACAATGAGCAGTTCTTC. This encodes CASSQIAGGSSYNEQFF.

In this sample, this clonotype turned up a few times. The chain employs TRBV7-2 and TRBJ2-1; no definite D call. The germline V and J ends were trimmed by 5 bases and 5 bases, with 10 bases remaining between them. Germline V gene sequence: CDR1 SGHTA, CDR2 FQGNSA. The CDR3 runs to 13 residues. This CDR3 is CASSRQRNNEQFF. As DNA, the CDR3 is TGTGCCAGCAGCCGCCAGCGAAACAATGAGCAGTTCTTC.

This chain links TRBV4-3 with TRBJ2-2; D is possibly TRBD1 (6 bases). The CDR3 totals 17 residues. Germline V gene lookup returns CDR1 LGHNA and CDR2 YSLEER. V dropped 4 bases and J dropped 3 bases, with 18 bases sitting between them. Here the CDR3 DNA reads TGCGCCAGCAGCCGGCAGACAGGAGGTTACGACACCGGGGAGCTGTTTTTT. This translates into CASSRQTGGYDTGELFF.

The gene calls are TRBV7-2 and TRBJ2-7; 11 positions match TRBD1. The CDR3 consists of 17 residues. The trim removed 5 bases at V and 7 bases at J, leaving 16 bases unmatched. Germline values: CDR1 SGHTA, CDR2 FQGNSA. The CDR3 spells CASSPLQDRGLWGEQYF. CDR3 in DNA: TGTGCCAGCAGCCCACTCCAGGACAGGGGGCTTTGGGGTGAGCAGTACTTC.

The chain uses TRBV6-5 and TRBJ2-3, with D uncertain. CDR3 length: 14 residues. Trimming removed 7 bases from V and 3 bases from J, with 14 bases in between. CDR1 and CDR2 from the germline V gene are MNHEY and SVGAGI. The CDR3 DNA sequence: TGTGCCAGCATTCCGGACCTGAGGACAGATACGCAGTATTTT. Protein sequence: CASIPDLRTDTQYF.

The chain combines TRBV7-8 with TRBJ2-7, with TRBD2 matching over 7 bases. The germline V gene has CDR1 SGHVS and CDR2 FQNEAQ. The J segment lost 4 bases and the V segment lost 4 bases, leaving 13 bases of the junction unmatched. This CDR3 has 16 residues. CDR3 sequence reads: CASSSAGQGGLYEQYF. CDR3 bases: TGTGCCAGCAGCTCCGCCGGGCAGGGAGGGTTATACGAGCAGTACTTC. Full variable domain (rest looked up from reference TRBV7-8 and TRBJ2-7): GAGVSQSPRYKVAKRGQDVALRCDPISGHVSLFWYQQALGQGPEFLTYFQNEAQLDKSGLPSDRFFAERPEGSVSTLKIQRTQQEDSAVYLCASSSAGQGGLYEQYFGPGTRLTVT.

J is TRBJ2-7 and V is TRBV6-5, with a possible D match to TRBD2 (6 bases). V was trimmed by 8 bases and J by 0 bases, leaving 14 bases between them. The germline gives CDR1 MNHEY, CDR2 SVGAGI. The CDR3 extends over 14 amino acids. The CDR3 loop is CASGLRDSSYEQYF. The CDR3 DNA sequence: TGTGCCAGCGGCCTCCGGGACTCCTCCTACGAGCAGTACTTC.

This rearrangement joins TRBV6-2 or TRBV6-3 to TRBJ2-1; perhaps TRBD2 as D (6 bases). V was pared by 5 bases and J by 9 bases, with 8 bases between. CDR1 is MNHEY and CDR2 is SVGEGT in the germline V gene. This CDR3 region has 11 residues. The CDR3 DNA sequence: TGTGCCAGCAGTGGACTACTTGAGCAGTTCTTC. Translation: CASSGLLEQFF.

This clonotype has more than one count but fewer than ten. The rearrangement links TRBV14 to TRBJ2-3; D gene uncertain. The germline CDR1 and CDR2 sequences are SGHDN and FVKESK. The CDR3 runs 12 residues. Between the trimmed V and J ends, which lost 7 bases and 2 bases, there was a span of 7 bases. The chain's CDR3 is CASKHTTDTQYF. The CDR3 bases are TGTGCCAGCAAACATACCACAGATACGCAGTATTTT.

The DNA for the CDR3 is TGTGCCAGCAGACCTATGGTGGGTTCCTACGAGCAGTACTTC. Amino acids: CASRPMVGSYEQYF. J is TRBJ2-7 and V is TRBV28; D gene uncertain. This CDR3 comprises 14 residues. Germline CDR1 reads MDHEN; CDR2 reads SYDVKM. Trimming took off 6 bases at V and 1 base at J, with 13 bases between the two ends. The entire variable domain, with the rest obtained from reference TRBV28 and TRBJ2-7, is as follows: DVKVTQSSRYLVKRTGEKVFLECVQDMDHENMFWYRQDPGLGLRLIYFSYDVKMKEKGDIPEGYSVSREKKERFSLILESASTNQTSMYLCASRPMVGSYEQYFGPGTRLTVT.

This clonotype was observed a handful of times. This chain connects TRBV5-1 to TRBJ2-7; the match to TRBD1 covers 7 bases. The CDR3 runs to 16 residues. V trimming: 0 bases; J trimming: 3 bases; junction bases outside the gene matches: 9. The germline V gene has CDR1 SGHRS and CDR2 YFSETQ. CDR3: CASSLALRQGGYEQYF. CDR3 nucleotide sequence: TGCGCCAGCAGCTTGGCCTTGAGACAGGGTGGCTACGAGCAGTACTTC.

The V call is TRBV20-1, the J call TRBJ2-7; a weak D match, TRBD2 (5 bases). V shed 4 bases and J shed 3 bases, with 13 bases lying between them. There are 13 residues in the CDR3. Per germline, CDR1 DFQATT and CDR2 SNEGSKA (reference sequence). The CDR3 region is CSANPGSIYEQYF. The CDR3 DNA sequence: TGCAGTGCTAACCCGGGATCCATCTACGAGCAGTACTTC.

The chain links TRBV6-2 or TRBV6-3 to TRBJ1-5, with a weak D call TRBD1 (5 bases). The CDR3 totals 15 residues. V was shortened by 2 bases and J by 1 base, with 9 bases between the two germline ends. Germline CDR1 and CDR2: MNHEY and SVGEGT. The CDR3 sequence: CASSYKGPSNQPQHF. For the CDR3, the DNA is TGTGCCAGCAGTTACAAGGGGCCCAGCAATCAGCCCCAGCATTTT.

There are a few counts of this clonotype. The gene calls are TRBV6-5 and TRBJ2-3; TRBD2 matches 13 bases. CDR1 and CDR2 (germline): MNHEY, SVGAGI. The CDR3 extends over 14 amino acids. The junction had 5 bases not matched to a gene; V was cut back by 8 bases and J by 6 bases. CDR3 in DNA: TGTGCCAGCCAGACTAGCGGGGGGTTGGATACGCAGTATTTT. Translated: CASQTSGGLDTQYF.